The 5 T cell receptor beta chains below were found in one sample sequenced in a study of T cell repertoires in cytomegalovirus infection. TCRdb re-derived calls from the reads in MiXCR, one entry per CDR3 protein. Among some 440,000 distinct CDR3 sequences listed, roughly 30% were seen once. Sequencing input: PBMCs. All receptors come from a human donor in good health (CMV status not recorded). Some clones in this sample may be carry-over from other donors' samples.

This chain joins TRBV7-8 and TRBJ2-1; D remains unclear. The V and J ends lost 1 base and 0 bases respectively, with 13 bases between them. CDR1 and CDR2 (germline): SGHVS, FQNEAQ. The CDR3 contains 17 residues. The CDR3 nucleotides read TGTGCCAGCAGCTTAGTTGGTCAGGCCAGCTCCTACAATGAGCAGTTCTTC. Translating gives CASSLVGQASSYNEQFF. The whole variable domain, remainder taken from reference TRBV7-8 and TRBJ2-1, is GAGVSQSPRYKVAKRGQDVALRCDPISGHVSLFWYQQALGQGPEFLTYFQNEAQLDKSGLPSDRFFAERPEGSVSTLKIQRTQQEDSAVYLCASSLVGQASSYNEQFFGPGTRLTVL.

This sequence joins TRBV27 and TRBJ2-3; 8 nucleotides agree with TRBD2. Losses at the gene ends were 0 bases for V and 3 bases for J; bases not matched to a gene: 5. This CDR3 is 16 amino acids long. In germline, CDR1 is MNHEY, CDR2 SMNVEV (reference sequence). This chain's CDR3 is CASSLSSGEWTDTQYF. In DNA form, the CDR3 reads TGTGCCAGCAGTTTATCTAGCGGGGAGTGGACAGATACGCAGTATTTT.

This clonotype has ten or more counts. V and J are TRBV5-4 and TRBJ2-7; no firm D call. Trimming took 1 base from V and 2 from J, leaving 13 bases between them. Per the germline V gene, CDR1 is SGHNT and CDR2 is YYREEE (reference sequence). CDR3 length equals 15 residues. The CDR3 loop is CASSLWVGQAYEQYF. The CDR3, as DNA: TGTGCCAGCAGCTTGTGGGTAGGTCAGGCCTACGAGCAGTACTTC.

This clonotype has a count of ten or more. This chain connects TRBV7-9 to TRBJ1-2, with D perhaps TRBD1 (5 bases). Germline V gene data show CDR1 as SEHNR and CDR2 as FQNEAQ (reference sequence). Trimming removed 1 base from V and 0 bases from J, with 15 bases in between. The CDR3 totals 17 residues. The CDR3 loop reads CASSLDGSGTANYGYTF. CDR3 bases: TGTGCCAGCAGCTTAGATGGCTCGGGGACGGCTAACTATGGCTACACCTTC.

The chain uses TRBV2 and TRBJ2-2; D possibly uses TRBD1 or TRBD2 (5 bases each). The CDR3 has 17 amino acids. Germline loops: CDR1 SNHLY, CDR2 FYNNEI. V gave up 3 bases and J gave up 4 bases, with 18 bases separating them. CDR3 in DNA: TGTGCCAGCAGTGAGGGACGATTTGAGAGTGGCACCGGGGAGCTGTTTTTT. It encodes CASSEGRFESGTGELFF.